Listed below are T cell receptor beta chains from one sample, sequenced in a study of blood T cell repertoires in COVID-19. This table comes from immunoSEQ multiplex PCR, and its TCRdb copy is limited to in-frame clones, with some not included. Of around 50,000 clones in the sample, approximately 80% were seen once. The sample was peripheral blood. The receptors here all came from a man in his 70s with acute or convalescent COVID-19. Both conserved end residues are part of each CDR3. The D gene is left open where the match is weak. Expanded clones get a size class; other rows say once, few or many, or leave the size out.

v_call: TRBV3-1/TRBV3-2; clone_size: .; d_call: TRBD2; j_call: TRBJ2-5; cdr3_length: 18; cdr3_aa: CASSQEGWRGGIQETQYF; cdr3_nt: TGTGCCAGCAGCCAAGAAGGCTGGCGGGGGGGGATCCAAGAGACCCAGTACTTC
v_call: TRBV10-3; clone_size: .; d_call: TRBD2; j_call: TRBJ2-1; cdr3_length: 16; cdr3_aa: CAISRVEGLRYNEQFF; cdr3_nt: TGTGCCATCAGTCGGGTGGAGGGACTACGCTACAATGAGCAGTTCTTC
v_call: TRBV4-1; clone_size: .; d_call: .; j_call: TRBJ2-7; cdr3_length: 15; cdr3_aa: CASSHPTGRSYEQYF; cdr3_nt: TGCGCCAGCAGCCACCCCACAGGACGGAGCTACGAGCAGTACTTC
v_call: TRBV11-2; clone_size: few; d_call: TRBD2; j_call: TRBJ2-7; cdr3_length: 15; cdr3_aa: CASSLASGGSYEQYF; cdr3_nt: TGTGCCAGCAGCTTAGCTAGCGGGGGTTCCTACGAGCAGTACTTC
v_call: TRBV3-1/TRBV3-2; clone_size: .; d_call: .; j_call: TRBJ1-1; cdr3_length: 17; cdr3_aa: CASSQERGSSAGTEAFF; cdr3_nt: TGTGCCAGCAGCCAAGAAAGGGGCAGCTCTGCGGGGACTGAAGCTTTCTTT
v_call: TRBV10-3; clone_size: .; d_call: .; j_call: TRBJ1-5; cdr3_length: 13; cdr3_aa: CAISESGGTPQHF; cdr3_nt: TGTGCCATCAGTGAGTCGGGAGGGACGCCCCAGCATTTT
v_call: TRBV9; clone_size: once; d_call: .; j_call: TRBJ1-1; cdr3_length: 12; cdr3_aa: CASSRGNTEAFF; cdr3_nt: TGTGCCAGCAGCCGAGGAAACACTGAAGCTTTCTTT
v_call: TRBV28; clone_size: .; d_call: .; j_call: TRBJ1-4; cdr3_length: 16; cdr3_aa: CASSSSKISTNEKLFF; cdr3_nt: TGTGCCAGCAGTTCGAGCAAGATTTCAACTAATGAAAAACTGTTTTTT
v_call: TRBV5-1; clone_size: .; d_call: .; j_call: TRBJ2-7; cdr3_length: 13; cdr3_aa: CASSLGAEREQYF; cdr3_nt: TGCGCCAGCAGCTTGGGGGCAGAAAGGGAGCAGTACTTC
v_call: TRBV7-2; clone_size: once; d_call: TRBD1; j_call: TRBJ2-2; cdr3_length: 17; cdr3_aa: CASSPGGASSNTGELFF; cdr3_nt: TGTGCCAGCAGCCCAGGGGGCGCTAGCTCTAACACCGGGGAGCTGTTTTTT
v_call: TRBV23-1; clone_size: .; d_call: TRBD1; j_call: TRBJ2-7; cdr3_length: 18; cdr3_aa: CASSRRIAARQGFHEQYF; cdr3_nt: TGCGCCAGCAGTCGTAGGATTGCCGCTAGACAGGGGTTCCACGAGCAGTACTTC
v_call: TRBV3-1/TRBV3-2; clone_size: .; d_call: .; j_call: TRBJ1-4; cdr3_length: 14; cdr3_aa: CASSPRTDNEKLFF; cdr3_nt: TGTGCCAGCAGCCCGAGGACAGACAATGAAAAACTGTTTTTT
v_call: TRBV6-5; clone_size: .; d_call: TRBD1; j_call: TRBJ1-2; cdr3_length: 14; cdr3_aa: CASSRDRLNYGYTF; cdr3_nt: TGTGCCAGCAGCCGGGACAGGTTAAACTATGGCTACACCTTC
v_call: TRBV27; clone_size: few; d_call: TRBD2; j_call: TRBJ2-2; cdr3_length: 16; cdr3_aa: CASSLYGRSITGELFF; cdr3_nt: TGTGCCAGCAGTTTATACGGGAGGTCGATCACCGGGGAGCTGTTTTTT
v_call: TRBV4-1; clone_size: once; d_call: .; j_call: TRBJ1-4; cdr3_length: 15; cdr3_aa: CASSPNPVVNEKLFF; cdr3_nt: TGCGCCAGCAGCCCGAACCCGGTAGTTAATGAAAAACTGTTTTTT
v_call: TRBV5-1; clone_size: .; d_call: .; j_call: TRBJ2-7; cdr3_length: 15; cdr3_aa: CASSLELGDSYEQYF; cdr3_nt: TGCGCCAGCAGCTTGGAACTAGGCGACTCCTACGAGCAGTACTTC
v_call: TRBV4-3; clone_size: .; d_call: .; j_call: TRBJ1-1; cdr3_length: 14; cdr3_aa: CASSTRVELTEAFF; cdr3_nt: TGCGCCAGCAGCACCCGAGTAGAGCTCACTGAAGCTTTCTTT
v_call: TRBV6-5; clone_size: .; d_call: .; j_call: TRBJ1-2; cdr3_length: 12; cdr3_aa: CASRIGDYGYTF; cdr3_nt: TGTGCCAGCAGGATAGGGGACTATGGCTACACCTTC
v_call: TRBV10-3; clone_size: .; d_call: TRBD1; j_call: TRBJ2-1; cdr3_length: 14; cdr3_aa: CAISPGDRGNEQFF; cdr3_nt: TGTGCCATCAGCCCGGGGGACAGGGGCAATGAGCAGTTCTTC
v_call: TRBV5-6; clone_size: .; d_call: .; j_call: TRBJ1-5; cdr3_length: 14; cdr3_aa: CASTQQGLNQPQHF; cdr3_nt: TGTGCCAGCACCCAGCAGGGGCTCAATCAGCCCCAGCATTTT
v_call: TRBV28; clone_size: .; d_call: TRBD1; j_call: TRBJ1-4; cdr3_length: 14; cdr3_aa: CASRADRVSEKLFF; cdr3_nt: TGTGCCAGCAGGGCGGACAGGGTCTCAGAAAAACTGTTTTTT
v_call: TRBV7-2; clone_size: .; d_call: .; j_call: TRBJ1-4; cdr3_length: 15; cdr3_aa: CASSQTGTKGEKLFF; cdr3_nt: TGTGCCAGCAGCCAAACCGGGACAAAAGGTGAAAAACTGTTTTTT
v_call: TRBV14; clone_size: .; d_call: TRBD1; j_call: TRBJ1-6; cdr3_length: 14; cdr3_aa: CASSQSGGYSPLHF; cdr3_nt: TGTGCCAGCAGCCAGTCAGGGGGATATTCACCCCTCCACTTT
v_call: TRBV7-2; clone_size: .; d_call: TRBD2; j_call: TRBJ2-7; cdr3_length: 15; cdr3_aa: CASSLAGDSSYEQYF; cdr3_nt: TGTGCCAGCAGCCTAGCGGGGGACTCGTCCTACGAGCAGTACTTC
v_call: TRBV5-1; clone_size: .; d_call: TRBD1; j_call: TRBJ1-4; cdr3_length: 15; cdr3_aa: CASSPSGTGSEKLFF; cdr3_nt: TGCGCCAGCAGCCCATCCGGGACAGGGAGTGAAAAACTGTTTTTT